This T cell receptor (beta chain) stems from a study of molecular identifiers for immune sequencing clone quantification. TCRdb passed the PCR reads through MiXCR, listing each CDR3 protein once. The data contain about 68,000 distinct CDR3 sequences, around 18% of them singletons. The specimen was naive CD8+ T cells from blood, with Jurkat cell RNA spiked in. Subset noted: FACS-sorted CD8+CD4-CCR7+CD45RA+ naive T cells. The TCR sequence derives from a human donor in good health. Some libraries in this study had Jurkat cell RNA spiked in.

The CDR3 sequence is CASSSRTGTNTGELFF. CDR3 nucleotide sequence: TGTGCCAGCAGCTCCCGGACAGGGACAAACACCGGGGAGCTGTTTTTT. V usage is TRBV11-2 and J usage is TRBJ2-2; 8 positions match TRBD1. The V gene end was trimmed by 4 bases and the J gene end by 2 bases; junction bases not matched to a gene: 6. CDR1 and CDR2 from the germline V gene are SGHAT and FQNNGV. The CDR3 has 16 amino acids. The variable domain in full, with the rest retrieved from reference TRBV11-2 and TRBJ2-2, is EAGVAQSPRYKIIEKRQSVAFWCNPISGHATLYWYQQILGQGPKLLIQFQNNGVVDDSQLPKDRFSAERLKGVDSTLKIQPAKLEDSAVYLCASSSRTGTNTGELFFGEGSRLTVL.